Shown below are 23 T cell receptor beta chains from a single sample sequenced in a study of CD8 T cells in Susac syndrome. With random hexamers, 0.5 to 1 ug RNA was reverse transcribed. TCRdb itself ran the immunoSEQ multiplex PCR reads through MiXCR, one entry per CDR3 protein. The sample has just over 150,000 distinct CDR3 sequences, 85% to 95% seen once; the top ten hold roughly 0.15%. Material for sequencing was CD4+ T cells from PBMCs. The receptors here all came from a human donor with Susac syndrome.

V is TRBV6-6 and J is TRBJ2-5, with D perhaps TRBD2 (6 bases). Trimming stripped 7 bases from V and 4 bases from J, with 22 bases between. The CDR3 has 16 residues. In germline, CDR1 is MNHNY, CDR2 SVGAGI (reference sequence). Here the CDR3 DNA reads TGTGCCAGCAACCTCCGGCCCGGCGGGGTGGGAGAGACCCAGTACTTC. Translated, it gives CASNLRPGGVGETQYF.

The rearrangement links TRBV20-1 to TRBJ2-7; perhaps TRBD1 as D (6 bases). V was cut by 3 bases and J by 1 base, with 10 bases left in between. Per the germline V gene, CDR1 is DFQATT and CDR2 is SNEGSKA (reference sequence). CDR3 length: 13 amino acids. The CDR3 spells CSASSRGSYEQYF. The CDR3 bases are TGCAGTGCTAGTTCCAGGGGATCCTACGAGCAGTACTTC.

The chain employs TRBV5-1 and TRBJ1-6, with a weak D call TRBD1 (5 bases). The germline V gene has CDR1 SGHRS and CDR2 YFSETQ. Trimming cost V 2 bases and J 8 bases, with 5 bases left between them. The CDR3 length is 12 residues. CDR3 amino acids: CASSLGDSPLHF. The CDR3 DNA sequence: TGCGCCAGCAGCTTAGGGGATTCACCCCTCCACTTT.

V is TRBV7-3 and J is TRBJ2-1, with TRBD1 matching over 8 bases. The J segment lost 2 bases and the V segment lost 4 bases, leaving 4 bases of the junction unmatched. CDR1 is SGHTA and CDR2 is FQGTGA in the germline V gene. This CDR3 contains 15 residues. DNA for the CDR3: TGTGCCAGCAGCTCCGACAGGGGAACCTACAATGAGCAGTTCTTC. This gives the protein CASSSDRGTYNEQFF.

V gene TRBV4-3 combines with J gene TRBJ1-5; no firm D call. Germline loops: CDR1 LGHNA, CDR2 YSLEER. The length of the CDR3 is 15 residues. V was shortened by 0 bases and J by 6 bases, with 12 bases between the two germline ends. CDR3 nucleotides: TGCGCCAGCAGCCAAGAACACCGAGGAGGTCAGCCCCAGCATTTT. Protein product: CASSQEHRGGQPQHF.

V is TRBV24-1 and J is TRBJ2-1; 9 nucleotides line up with TRBD2. CDR3 length equals 14 residues. CDR1 is KGHDR, CDR2 SFDVKD, per germline. V lost 4 bases and J lost 6; bases outside the gene matches: 3. The CDR3 DNA follows: TGTGCCACCAGTGACTCGACTAGCGGCAATGAGCAGTTCTTC. Encoded protein: CATSDSTSGNEQFF.

The chain recombines TRBV20-1 with TRBJ2-1; D is unresolved. Germline CDR1 DFQATT, CDR2 SNEGSKA (reference sequence). V lost 0 bases to trimming and J lost 6 bases, with 9 bases between them. CDR3 length: 13 residues. The CDR3 sequence: CSARDIGGNEQFF. In DNA form, the CDR3 reads TGCAGTGCTAGAGATATTGGTGGCAATGAGCAGTTCTTC.

V gene TRBV20-1 combines with J gene TRBJ1-1; a weak D match, TRBD1 (6 bases). The CDR3 is 14 amino acids. The germline V and J ends were trimmed by 0 bases and 1 base, with 9 bases remaining between them. The germline V gene encodes CDR1 DFQATT and CDR2 SNEGSKA (reference sequence). The DNA for the CDR3 is TGCAGTGCTAGAGATCGCAGGGGGAACACTGAAGCTTTCTTT. Translation gives CSARDRRGNTEAFF.

This chain joins TRBV20-1 and TRBJ2-7; D remains ambiguous. Germline CDR1 reads DFQATT; CDR2 reads SNEGSKA (reference sequence). The CDR3 sequence is 13 residues long. V gave up 3 bases and J gave up 0 bases, with 9 bases separating them. The CDR3 DNA is TGCAGTGCTAGGAAGGGCGCCTCCTACGAGCAGTACTTC. Amino acid sequence: CSARKGASYEQYF.

This clonotype showed up just a few times. The rearrangement uses TRBV29-1 and TRBJ2-7; possibly TRBD2 for D (5 bases). The V gene lost 5 bases and the J gene lost 2 bases, with 10 bases spanning the gap. There are 12 residues in the CDR3. Per the germline V gene, CDR1 is SQVTM and CDR2 is ANQGSEA. The CDR3 DNA is TGCAGCGTTTCGGACGGGACCTACGAGCAGTACTTC. Its protein product is CSVSDGTYEQYF.

The chain joins TRBV18 to TRBJ1-2; TRBD1 agrees at 7 bases. CDR1 is KGHSH and CDR2 is LQKENI in the germline V gene. The length of the CDR3 is 13 residues. Trimming cost V 5 bases and J 3 bases; bases outside gene matches: 3. The CDR3 reads CASSFQGDYGYTF. As DNA, the CDR3 is TGTGCCAGCTCATTCCAGGGGGACTATGGCTACACCTTC.

CDR3 coding DNA: TGTGCCAGCAGCCCTACTAGGTTGGAGACCCAGTACTTC. Amino acids: CASSPTRLETQYF. The rearrangement joins TRBV11-3 to TRBJ2-5, with D tentatively TRBD2 (5 bases). CDR1 and CDR2 from the germline V gene are SGHNT and YENEEA. The V and J ends lost 5 bases and 5 bases respectively, with 12 bases between them. There are 13 residues in the CDR3.

This clonotype is a singleton in its sample. In DNA, the CDR3 is TGTGCCAGCAGCCAAGACCGAGCCAGGGTCACAGATACGCAGTATTTT. Its translation: CASSQDRARVTDTQYF. The rearrangement links TRBV3-1 to TRBJ2-3; possibly TRBD1 for D (5 bases). The CDR3 is 16 residues long. The germline V and J ends were trimmed by 0 bases and 2 bases, with 12 bases remaining between them. Germline assignment: CDR1 LGHDT and CDR2 YNNKEL (reference sequence).

The V call is TRBV5-4, the J call TRBJ2-1; D possibly matches TRBD1 or TRBD2 (5 bases each). Germline CDR1 SGHNT, CDR2 YYREEE (reference sequence). The CDR3 length is 17 residues. The V and J ends lost 2 bases and 0 bases respectively, with 15 bases between them. In DNA form, the CDR3 reads TGTGCCAGCAGCTTACCAACCGGGACCTCCTCCTACAATGAGCAGTTCTTC. This translates into CASSLPTGTSSYNEQFF.

J is TRBJ1-1 and V is TRBV6-2 or TRBV6-3; no definite D call. CDR1 and CDR2 (germline): MNHEY, SVGEGT. V was cut by 6 bases and J by 3 bases, with 17 bases left in between. CDR3 length: 15 amino acids. The CDR3 sequence is CASRPLRARDTEAFF. The CDR3 DNA sequence: TGTGCCAGCAGACCTCTGAGGGCGCGGGACACTGAAGCTTTCTTT.

The J gene is TRBJ2-1, the V gene TRBV5-1; D might be TRBD2 (6 bases). Germline V gene sequence: CDR1 SGHRS, CDR2 YFSETQ. The germline V and J ends were trimmed by 4 bases and 4 bases, with 24 bases remaining between them. The CDR3 loop spans 18 amino acids. CDR3 DNA sequence: TGCGCCAGCAGCGATCGCCCGGGGGATAACAGAGGATACAATGAGCAGTTCTTC. This sequence encodes CASSDRPGDNRGYNEQFF.

V is TRBV20-1 and J is TRBJ2-7; the match to TRBD2 covers 8 bases. Per germline, CDR1 DFQATT and CDR2 SNEGSKA (reference sequence). J gave up 0 bases and V 5 bases, and 3 bases lay outside the gene matches. CDR3 length: 13 residues. This chain's CDR3 is CSASRGGSYEQYF. Here the CDR3 DNA reads TGCAGTGCTTCACGGGGGGGCTCCTACGAGCAGTACTTC.

This chain joins TRBV12-3 or TRBV12-4 and TRBJ1-1; tentatively, D is TRBD1 (5 bases). The V end lost 5 bases, the J end lost 0 bases, and 13 bases lay between the germline ends. This CDR3 region has 15 residues. CDR3: CASSAHRNMNTEAFF. DNA for the CDR3: TGTGCCAGCAGTGCGCACAGGAACATGAACACTGAAGCTTTCTTT.

This chain joins TRBV14 and TRBJ2-3; no definite D call. Trimming stripped 1 base from V and 6 bases from J, with 5 bases between. The CDR3 consists of 12 residues. Germline V gene data show CDR1 as SGHDN and CDR2 as FVKESK. The CDR3 nucleotides read TGTGCCAGCAGCCAAGCCCGGGATACGCAGTATTTT. Residues: CASSQARDTQYF.

This chain joins TRBV5-4 and TRBJ2-5; weak D call: TRBD1 (6 bases). The CDR3 is 13 residues long. Germline assignment: CDR1 SGHNT and CDR2 YYREEE (reference sequence). Trimming removed 4 bases from V and 3 bases from J, with 10 bases in between. DNA for the CDR3: TGTGCCAGCAGCGCTACAGGGAAAGAGACCCAGTACTTC. Translated, it gives CASSATGKETQYF.

The V gene is TRBV7-9, the J gene TRBJ2-5, with 7 bases fitting TRBD1. After removal of 5 bases from V and 5 bases from J, the junction contained 14 bases not matched to a gene. Germline V gives CDR1 SEHNR, CDR2 FQNEAQ (reference sequence). The CDR3 is 16 amino acids. CDR3 sequence (DNA): TGTGCCAGCAGCAAGACGCTTGGGCGACAGGGTGAGACCCAGTACTTC. Residues: CASSKTLGRQGETQYF.

The CDR3 sequence: CASIRDRDSYEQYF. The CDR3 DNA is TGTGCCAGCATCCGGGACAGAGATTCCTACGAGCAGTACTTC. The chain uses TRBV12-3 or TRBV12-4 and TRBJ2-7; TRBD1 matches at 7 bases. This CDR3 is 14 amino acids long. J lost 1 base, V lost 7 bases, and 7 bases had no gene match.

This chain joins TRBV24-1 and TRBJ1-6; D ambiguous. The CDR3 is made up of 15 amino acids. Per germline, CDR1 KGHDR and CDR2 SFDVKD. Trimming removed 5 bases from V and 0 bases from J, with 7 bases in between. The CDR3 nucleotides are TGTGCCACCAGTGTGGGGAGCTCCTATAATTCACCCCTCCACTTT. It encodes CATSVGSSYNSPLHF.